There are many counts of the clone carrying this T cell receptor (beta chain). Its specificity is unknown. TCRdb independently ran MiXCR on the multiplex PCR reads; one entry per CDR3 protein. The data show about 230,000 distinct CDR3 sequences, approximately 30% seen once. V lost 11 bases to trimming and J lost 8 bases; unmatched junction nucleotides: 6. The CDR3 is 11 residues long. CDR1 MNHEY and CDR2 SVGAGI come from the germline V gene. This entry is derived from a study of breast tumors, draining lymph nodes, adjacent tissues. Samples came from axillary lymph nodes draining the breast cancer. Overall study findings and caveats: Luminal-like breast cancer showed significantly higher tumor–nontumor repertoire similarity than basal-like. The data were judged consistent with most tumor T cells coming from lymph node and expanding in tumor. Tumors had less TCR diversity than lymph nodes, more than nontumor tissue.

Sequenced material: axillary lymph node tissue. The chain uses TRBV6-5 and TRBJ1-3; TRBD1 matches 7 bases. The receptor was isolated from a female donor with breast cancer. Some clones in this sample may be carry-over from other donors' samples. The CDR3 sequence is CAAGGKDTIYF. The CDR3 nucleotides are TGTGCCGCAGGGGGGAAGGACACCATATATTTT.